Listed here are 30 T cell receptor beta chains from one sample, sequenced in a study of a mutant IDH1 vaccine in newly diagnosed glioma. Indicated time point: week 35, safety follow-up. Each dose delivered 300 ug of mutant IDH1 20-mer peptide subcutaneously with imiquimod. Assay used: immunoSEQ multiplex PCR; TCRdb lists only in-frame clones, some missing. The sample includes 50,000 to 75,000 clones, about 73% of them seen just once. The antigens of these receptors remain unknown. Sequencing used PBMCs, obtained from a glioma patient whose treatment included an IDH1 peptide vaccine. These receptor sequences come from a man aged 50 to 59 with glioma.

This chain connects TRBV5-4 to TRBJ2-7; D is undetermined. This CDR3 has 13 amino acids. From germline, CDR1 is SGHNT and CDR2 YYREEE (reference sequence). Trimming left V 0 bases short and J 2 bases short, with 6 bases between. CDR3 in amino acids: CASSLDTTYEQYF. The CDR3 nucleotides read TGTGCCAGCAGCTTGGACACTACCTACGAGCAGTACTTC.

This chain uses TRBV4-2 with TRBJ2-2; 7 bases match TRBD1. This CDR3 comprises 15 residues. Germline V gene lookup returns CDR1 LGHNA and CDR2 YNFKEQ. J was trimmed by 2 bases and V by 4 bases; bases with no gene match: 4. The CDR3: CASSPQGENTGELFF. CDR3 DNA: TGTGCCAGCAGCCCTCAGGGGGAAAACACCGGGGAGCTGTTTTTT.

The rearrangement links TRBV25-1 to TRBJ1-2; possible D gene TRBD1, 6 bases. V was clipped by 6 bases and J by 2 bases, with 16 bases between them. This CDR3 spans 15 amino acids. Germline CDR1 is MGHDK and CDR2 is SYGVNS. The CDR3 sequence: CASRRGAGENYGYTF. In DNA form, the CDR3 reads TGTGCCAGCAGGAGAGGGGCAGGGGAGAACTATGGCTACACCTTC.

Only a few counts were recorded for this clone. It may be a read error: a sequence one base away is much more abundant. Other DNA sequences within the sample encode an identical CDR3. This chain links TRBV18 with TRBJ2-5, with D unclear. Germline values: CDR1 KGHSH, CDR2 LQKENI. The V end lost 1 base, the J end lost 3 bases, and 0 bases lay between the germline ends. There are 11 residues in the CDR3. CDR3 loop: CASSPQETQYF. The CDR3 DNA reads TGTGCCAGCTCACCACAAGAGACCCAGTACTTC.

The J gene is TRBJ1-5, the V gene TRBV27, with a possible D match to TRBD1 (6 bases). Germline-derived CDR1 and CDR2 are MNHEY and SMNVEV (reference sequence). The germline V and J ends were trimmed by 1 base and 2 bases, with 12 bases remaining between them. This CDR3 is built from 16 residues. CDR3 amino acids: CASSLWASGGNQPQHF. CDR3 DNA sequence: TGTGCCAGCAGTTTATGGGCTTCAGGGGGCAATCAGCCCCAGCATTTT.

The rearrangement joins TRBV7-6 to TRBJ1-1; D perhaps matches TRBD1 (6 bases). The CDR3 spans 14 residues. Germline loops: CDR1 SGHVS, CDR2 FNYEAQ. V lost 3 bases to trimming and J lost 4 bases, with 12 bases between them. CDR3 sequence reads: CASSLMEGGTEAFF. The CDR3 DNA sequence: TGTGCCAGCAGCTTGATGGAGGGGGGCACTGAAGCTTTCTTT.

The rearrangement links TRBV6-1 to TRBJ2-7; 7 bases match TRBD1. Trimming removed 2 bases from V and 3 bases from J; junction bases left unmatched: 7. The CDR3 loop spans 15 amino acids. Per the germline V gene, CDR1 is MNHNS and CDR2 is SASEGT. CDR3 in amino acids: CASSENDWTGYEQYF. Written as DNA, the CDR3 is TGTGCCAGCAGTGAAAACGATTGGACAGGCTACGAGCAGTACTTC.

The chain employs TRBV19 and TRBJ1-1, with D possibly being TRBD1 (5 bases). This CDR3 is 13 amino acids long. Germline values: CDR1 LNHDA, CDR2 SQIVND (reference sequence). The V gene lost 5 bases and the J gene lost 5 bases, with 12 bases spanning the gap. The CDR3 spells CASSGQGGTEAFF. The DNA for the CDR3 is TGTGCCAGTAGTGGTCAGGGTGGGACTGAAGCTTTCTTT.

The J gene is TRBJ1-6, the V gene TRBV4-1; D remains unclear. Germline-derived CDR1 and CDR2 are MGHRA and YSYEKL. CDR3 length equals 17 residues. Trimming removed 1 base from V and 9 bases from J, with 19 bases in between. Here the CDR3 DNA reads TGCGCCAGCAGCCAAGCACCGGGAACCTATAGCGGTTCACCCCTCCACTTT. It specifies CASSQAPGTYSGSPLHF.

In regard to this clone: This may be a read error: a much more frequent sequence differs by one nucleotide. The rearrangement joins TRBV2 to TRBJ1-2; no reliable D call. With 4 bases removed from V and 2 bases from J, the gap between germline ends came to 8 bases. The germline CDR1 and CDR2 sequences are SNHLY and FYNNEI. The CDR3 has 13 residues. The CDR3 DNA follows: TGTGCCAGCAGTGGTACCGGGAACTATGGCTACACCTTC. The encoded protein is CASSGTGNYGYTF.

This chain joins TRBV5-1 and TRBJ2-7; the match to TRBD1 covers 9 bases. This CDR3 comprises 16 residues. Looked up from germline, CDR1 is SGHRS and CDR2 is YFSETQ. V trimming: 4 bases; J trimming: 3 bases; junction bases outside the gene matches: 11. The CDR3 here is CASSQGTGFLNYEQYF. CDR3 coding DNA: TGCGCCAGCAGCCAAGGGACAGGGTTTTTAAACTACGAGCAGTACTTC.

The J gene is TRBJ2-3, the V gene TRBV19, with 9 bases that match TRBD1. The CDR3 is made up of 15 amino acids. The germline V gene encodes CDR1 LNHDA and CDR2 SQIVND (reference sequence). V gave up 10 bases and J gave up 1 base; unmatched junction bases: 9. CDR3 nucleotides: TGTGCCACCGCCGAGAGGGACAGGGGCACAGATACGCAGTATTTT. Its protein product is CATAERDRGTDTQYF.

There are a few counts of this clone. The genes are TRBV6-1 and TRBJ2-7, with 8 bases lining up with TRBD1. The V segment lost 7 bases and the J segment 2 bases; nucleotides outside the gene matches: 10. Germline V lookup: CDR1 MNHNS, CDR2 SASEGT. This CDR3 region has 15 residues. The CDR3 nucleotides are TGTGCCAGCAACACAGCGGCAGGGGGCCCCTACGAGCAGTACTTC. This encodes CASNTAAGGPYEQYF.

The rearrangement links TRBV10-2 to TRBJ1-2; tentatively, D is TRBD1 (6 bases). Germline V gene data show CDR1 as WSHSY and CDR2 as SAAADI. V was trimmed by 4 bases and J by 4 bases, leaving 19 bases between them. The CDR3 extends over 16 amino acids. CDR3 coding DNA: TGCGCCAGCAGTGTTTCCCACAGGGACACTTCCTATGGCTACACCTTC. This sequence encodes CASSVSHRDTSYGYTF.

The chain uses TRBV7-9 and TRBJ2-7; D not resolved. The CDR3 is made up of 12 amino acids. Deletions cut 0 bases from V and 4 bases from J, with 4 bases between. The V gene's germline CDR1 is SEHNR and CDR2 FQNEAQ (reference sequence). The CDR3 region has the DNA TGTGCCAGCAGCTTAGCGGCTTACGAGCAGTACTTC. It specifies CASSLAAYEQYF.

The rearrangement joins TRBV14 to TRBJ2-2, with a weak D call TRBD2 (5 bases). Germline-derived CDR1 and CDR2 are SGHDN and FVKESK. This CDR3 is 16 amino acids long. The V gene lost 1 base and the J gene lost 8 bases, with 17 bases spanning the gap. CDR3 amino acids: CASSQVGPQPGGELFF. CDR3 in DNA: TGTGCCAGCAGCCAAGTTGGACCCCAGCCGGGAGGGGAGCTGTTTTTT.

The chain carries TRBV6-6 and TRBJ1-1; 10 bases align to TRBD1. The ends lost 5 bases at V and 11 bases at J; junction bases unmatched: 5. The CDR3 spans 12 residues. CDR1 and CDR2 (germline): MNHNY, SVGAGI (reference sequence). The CDR3 region has the DNA TGTGCCAGCAGTCTCCGGGACAGGGGCGCTTTCTTT. It specifies CASSLRDRGAFF.

The chain employs TRBV9 and TRBJ1-1; D uncertain. The CDR3 runs 13 residues. CDR1 is SGDLS, CDR2 YYNGEE, per germline. With 4 bases removed from V and 1 base from J, the gap between germline ends came to 8 bases. CDR3 sequence reads: CASSRDSNTEAFF. As DNA, the CDR3 is TGTGCCAGCAGCCGTGACTCGAACACTGAAGCTTTCTTT.

V is TRBV6-5 and J is TRBJ1-6; D unclear. CDR1 MNHEY and CDR2 SVGAGI come from the germline V gene. The CDR3 spans 15 residues. V lost 7 bases and J lost 0, with 10 bases in between. The CDR3 here is CASKGMSSYNSPLHF. In nucleotides, the CDR3 is TGTGCCAGCAAAGGAATGAGCTCCTATAATTCACCCCTCCACTTT.

This clone has just a few counts. J is TRBJ1-1 and V is TRBV6-5; D is uncertain. From germline, CDR1 is MNHEY and CDR2 SVGAGI. The CDR3 is made up of 14 amino acids. Trimming took 6 bases from V and 5 from J, leaving 16 bases between them. The DNA of the CDR3 is TGTGCCAGCAGCCCGACACCGAGGAATACTGAAGCTTTCTTT. Its translation is CASSPTPRNTEAFF.

This chain joins TRBV2 and TRBJ1-3; no clear D. Trimming stripped 2 bases from V and 0 bases from J, with 17 bases between. In germline, CDR1 is SNHLY, CDR2 FYNNEI. This CDR3 has 18 amino acids. The CDR3 is CASSEPFFGVGSGNTIYF. CDR3 coding DNA: TGTGCCAGCAGTGAACCTTTTTTTGGTGTGGGCTCTGGAAACACCATATATTTT.

This chain uses TRBV27 with TRBJ2-2, with TRBD2 matching 11 bases. Germline V gene lookup returns CDR1 MNHEY and CDR2 SMNVEV (reference sequence). This CDR3 comprises 15 residues. The V and J ends lost 6 bases and 10 bases, in that order; junction bases with no gene match: 10. CDR3 sequence reads: CASSLLAGAHVELFF. CDR3 coding DNA: TGTGCCAGCAGCCTACTAGCGGGGGCGCATGTGGAGCTGTTTTTT.

This clone appeared a few times. This rearrangement joins TRBV2 to TRBJ1-2; 10 nucleotides match TRBD1. After removal of 4 bases from V and 9 bases from J, the junction contained 5 bases not matched to a gene. CDR1 is SNHLY and CDR2 is FYNNEI in the germline V gene. This CDR3 comprises 13 residues. DNA of the CDR3: TGTGCCAGCAGTGCGACAGGGGGCGACCGCTACACCTTC. This sequence encodes CASSATGGDRYTF.

This clone was seen only a few times. The J gene is TRBJ1-2, the V gene TRBV7-9; maybe TRBD1 (6 bases). This CDR3 has 13 residues. The V gene's germline CDR1 is SEHNR and CDR2 FQNEAQ (reference sequence). V was cut by 5 bases and J by 7 bases, with 14 bases left in between. CDR3 amino acids: CASSPEGEFGYTF. The CDR3, as DNA: TGTGCCAGCAGCCCGGAGGGGGAGTTTGGCTACACCTTC. Looking up the rest from reference TRBV7-9 and TRBJ1-2 gives the full variable domain: DTGVSQNPRHKITKRGQNVTFRCDPISEHNRLYWYRQTLGQGPEFLTYFQNEAQLEKSRLLSDRFSAERPKGSFSTLEIQRTEQGDSAMYLCASSPEGEFGYTFGSGTRLTVV.

This clone was recorded a few times. The chain combines TRBV9 with TRBJ1-1; tentative D call: TRBD1 (5 bases). Germline CDR1 and CDR2: SGDLS and YYNGEE. This CDR3 spans 14 amino acids. Trimming removed 3 bases from V and 5 bases from J, with 14 bases in between. The CDR3 here is CASSEAPGGTEAFF. As DNA, the CDR3 is TGTGCCAGCAGCGAGGCCCCCGGGGGGACTGAAGCTTTCTTT.

The J gene is TRBJ1-1, the V gene TRBV4-1; tentative D call: TRBD1 (6 bases). The CDR3 length is 15 residues. Trimming stripped 5 bases from V and 1 base from J, with 14 bases between. Looked up from germline, CDR1 is MGHRA and CDR2 is YSYEKL. CDR3 protein: CASSSRGQPNTEAFF. The CDR3 DNA reads TGCGCCAGCAGCTCAAGGGGACAACCGAACACTGAAGCTTTCTTT.

By share, this clone counts as medium-sized. The chain carries TRBV30 and TRBJ1-2; D remains ambiguous. CDR1 is GTSNPN, CDR2 SVGIG, per germline (reference sequence). Trimming left V 0 bases short and J 8 bases short, with 10 bases between. This CDR3 has 12 residues. The CDR3 DNA is TGTGCCTGGAGTGTGGGCCCGGACGGCTACACCTTC. It translates to CAWSVGPDGYTF.

The chain couples TRBV9 to TRBJ2-5; D not resolved. Germline CDR1 SGDLS, CDR2 YYNGEE. The CDR3 extends over 13 amino acids. With 4 bases removed from V and 0 bases from J, the gap between germline ends came to 7 bases. The chain's CDR3 is CASSTQYQETQYF. CDR3 DNA: TGTGCCAGCAGCACCCAGTACCAAGAGACCCAGTACTTC.

The CDR3 DNA reads as TGCGCCAGCAGCTTGAGTAGCGATACGGGAAACACCATATATTTT. Translating it yields CASSLSSDTGNTIYF. This chain uses TRBV5-1 with TRBJ1-3; D is unclear. The length of the CDR3 is 15 residues. V gave up 1 base and J gave up 4 bases, with 12 bases separating them. Germline loops: CDR1 SGHRS, CDR2 YFSETQ. The complete variable domain, with remaining parts taken from reference TRBV5-1 and TRBJ1-3, reads KAGVTQTPRYLIKTRGQQVTLSCSPISGHRSVSWYQQTPGQGLQFLFEYFSETQRNKGNFPGRFSGRQFSNSRSEMNVSTLELGDSALYLCASSLSSDTGNTIYFGEGSWLTVV.

This clone was observed a handful of times. CDR3 in amino acids: CASSGQLNTEAFF. DNA for the CDR3: TGTGCCAGCAGTGGGCAGCTGAACACTGAAGCTTTCTTT. The V and J genes are TRBV2 and TRBJ1-1, with no clear D. V was pared by 4 bases and J by 0 bases, with 6 bases between. This CDR3 has 13 residues. Germline-derived CDR1 and CDR2 are SNHLY and FYNNEI.